This T cell receptor beta chain came from a study of T cell repertoires in ileal Crohn's disease. This clone has only one observation. At one of its ends the junction is not consistent with the germline gene, which may arise from a read error. CDR1 is WNHNN and CDR2 is SYGVQD in the germline V gene (reference sequence). The CDR3 contains 14 residues. As for time point: inflamed ileum from the surgical specimen. Assay used: immunoSEQ multiplex PCR; TCRdb lists only in-frame clones, some missing. The table has nearly 5,500 clones, around 76% seen once; the top ten hold about 20%. The J gene is TRBJ2-1, the V gene TRBV10-1, with 8 positions matching TRBD1. The TCR originated in an adult with Crohn's disease. Sequencing was carried out using ileal tissue. The CDR3 here is CASSESLRPDRVVF. CDR3 sequence (DNA): TGCGCCAGCAGTGAGTCCCTCCGGCCGGACAGGGTGGTCTTC.